The 29 T cell receptor beta chains below all came from one sample that was sequenced in a study of blood T cell repertoires in COVID-19. Method: immunoSEQ multiplex PCR; TCRdb's copy keeps in-frame clones and lacks some. The profile shows some 220,000 clones, over 80% of them singletons. The material sequenced was peripheral blood. These receptors all stem from a woman aged 25 to 39 with COVID-19, enrolled during active disease.

The rearrangement links TRBV27 to TRBJ2-1, with D possibly being TRBD1 (5 bases). Trimming removed 6 bases at V and 0 bases at J, with 12 bases between. The CDR3 loop spans 15 amino acids. Germline CDR1 reads MNHEY; CDR2 reads SMNVEV (reference sequence). The CDR3 nucleotides are TGTGCCAGCAGCCCCCAGGGTAGCTCCTACAATGAGCAGTTCTTC. Its translation: CASSPQGSSYNEQFF.

DNA for the CDR3: TGTGCCAGCAGCTTAAGGTCTAGCGGGGTGGGCGCAGATACGCAGTATTTT. Protein sequence: CASSLRSSGVGADTQYF. V gene TRBV13 combines with J gene TRBJ2-3, with 9 bases that match TRBD2. CDR3 length equals 17 residues. Germline lookup yields CDR1 PRHDT and CDR2 FYEKMQ (reference sequence). V was clipped by 2 bases and J by 4 bases; unmatched bases: 10.

The chain has TRBV7-9 and TRBJ2-2, with D possibly matching TRBD1 (5 bases). Germline CDR1 reads SEHNR; CDR2 reads FQNEAQ (reference sequence). This CDR3 comprises 17 residues. Trimming removed 3 bases from V and 5 bases from J, with 19 bases in between. The CDR3 bases are TGTGCCAGCAGCTTTGATTGGCAGGGCCATAGGACCGGGGAGCTGTTTTTT. Amino acids: CASSFDWQGHRTGELFF.

A few counts support this clone. The V gene is TRBV30, the J gene TRBJ1-5; a weak D match, TRBD1 (5 bases). The ends were cut back, 2 bases at V and 6 bases at J, with 14 bases in the middle. From germline, CDR1 is GTSNPN and CDR2 SVGIG (reference sequence). The CDR3 is 14 residues long. CDR3 sequence reads: CAWSSGGESQPQHF. As DNA, the CDR3 is TGTGCCTGGAGTTCGGGGGGGGAGAGTCAGCCCCAGCATTTT. Full variable domain (rest looked up from reference TRBV30 and TRBJ1-5): SQTIHQWPATLVQPVGSPLSLECTVEGTSNPNLYWYRQAAGRGLQLLFYSVGIGQISSEVPQNLSASRPQDRQFILSSKKLLLSDSGFYLCAWSSGGESQPQHFGDGTRLSIL.

This CDR3 is CASSLRDRYGYTF. CDR3 in DNA: TGTGCCAGCAGCTTACGGGACAGATATGGCTACACCTTC. The rearrangement links TRBV7-9 to TRBJ1-2; TRBD1 aligns across 7 bases. Germline V gene sequence: CDR1 SEHNR, CDR2 FQNEAQ (reference sequence). The trim removed 2 bases at V and 5 bases at J, leaving 2 bases unmatched. This CDR3 spans 13 amino acids.

The V call is TRBV4-1, the J call TRBJ1-2, with D unclear. Germline V gives CDR1 MGHRA, CDR2 YSYEKL. The CDR3 loop spans 15 amino acids. The V gene lost 0 bases and the J gene lost 6 bases, with 14 bases spanning the gap. CDR3 coding DNA: TGCGCCAGCAGCCAAGAACGGGGAGGACCCGATGGCTACACCTTC. Residues: CASSQERGGPDGYTF.

This chain links TRBV9 with TRBJ2-3, with 8 bases fitting TRBD2. V lost 4 bases, J lost 14 bases, and 9 bases stayed unmatched. The CDR3 has 12 residues. The germline V gene encodes CDR1 SGDLS and CDR2 YYNGEE. The CDR3 sequence is CASSSGGGDLYF. The CDR3 DNA follows: TGTGCCAGCAGCTCCGGGGGGGGCGATTTGTATTTT.

The rearrangement joins TRBV19 to TRBJ2-6; D unclear. Germline V lookup: CDR1 LNHDA, CDR2 SQIVND (reference sequence). The CDR3 covers 14 residues. Trimming took off 5 bases at V and 0 bases at J, with 5 bases between the two ends. The CDR3, as DNA: TGTGCCAGTAGTGGCTTCTCTGGGGCCAACGTCCTGACTTTC. It codes for CASSGFSGANVLTF.

The V gene is TRBV28, the J gene TRBJ1-2, with D tentatively TRBD1 (6 bases). Trimming removed 2 bases at V and 12 bases at J, with 16 bases between. The CDR3 length is 13 residues. CDR1 and CDR2 (germline): MDHEN, SYDVKM. CDR3 region: CASSLAAGARDTF. The CDR3 nucleotides are TGTGCCAGCAGTTTAGCTGCAGGGGCACGGGACACCTTC.

A few counts support this clone. V usage is TRBV2 and J usage is TRBJ1-5; unclear D gene. The V end was cut by 4 bases, the J end by 3 bases, with 10 bases between. This CDR3 is built from 14 residues. Germline CDR1 reads SNHLY; CDR2 reads FYNNEI. CDR3 DNA sequence: TGTGCCAGCAGTGGCCTCAGGCTCAATCAGCCCCAGCATTTT. It codes for CASSGLRLNQPQHF.

This chain connects TRBV7-7 to TRBJ1-2; TRBD1 matches 8 bases. V lost 5 bases to trimming and J lost 6 bases; unmatched junction nucleotides: 20. The V gene's germline CDR1 is SSHAT and CDR2 FNYEAQ (reference sequence). The CDR3 is 18 amino acids. The CDR3 DNA follows: TGTGCCAGCAGCGCTCCACAGGGGGAAGGCCCAATTCTTAATGGCTACACCTTC. It encodes CASSAPQGEGPILNGYTF.

The chain joins TRBV7-9 to TRBJ2-2; D is possibly TRBD1 (5 bases). Trimming stripped 3 bases from V and 3 bases from J, with 8 bases between. Germline V gives CDR1 SEHNR, CDR2 FQNEAQ (reference sequence). CDR3 length equals 14 residues. CDR3 sequence reads: CASSLDTYTGELFF. The DNA of the CDR3 is TGTGCCAGCAGCTTGGACACTTACACCGGGGAGCTGTTTTTT.

The V gene is TRBV27, the J gene TRBJ2-1; 7 nucleotides line up with TRBD1. J gave up 6 bases and V 4 bases, and 27 bases lay outside the gene matches. This CDR3 has 21 amino acids. Germline V gene lookup returns CDR1 MNHEY and CDR2 SMNVEV (reference sequence). CDR3 residues: CASSYLLQGVMFDRSLNEQFF. The CDR3 DNA reads as TGTGCCAGCAGTTACTTACTCCAGGGGGTGATGTTTGACCGCTCACTCAATGAGCAGTTCTTC.

The V gene is TRBV6-2 or TRBV6-3, the J gene TRBJ2-7, with 7 bases aligning to TRBD2. The germline V gene encodes CDR1 MNHEY and CDR2 SVGEGT. The CDR3 loop spans 14 amino acids. V lost 2 bases and J lost 5; bases outside the gene matches: 6. This chain's CDR3 is CASSYPGLPHEQYF. CDR3 DNA sequence: TGTGCCAGCAGTTACCCGGGACTACCCCACGAGCAGTACTTC.

The rearrangement links TRBV19 to TRBJ1-2; D is perhaps TRBD1 (6 bases). Germline-derived CDR1 and CDR2 are LNHDA and SQIVND (reference sequence). The CDR3 sequence is 15 residues long. V lost 5 bases and J 7 bases, leaving 20 bases between the germline ends. The CDR3 protein is CASSVGEGVLSGYTF. CDR3 nucleotides: TGTGCCAGTAGTGTTGGAGAGGGGGTTCTCTCTGGCTACACCTTC.

The rearrangement links TRBV13 to TRBJ2-1, with D tentatively TRBD2 (6 bases). Germline V gene data show CDR1 as PRHDT and CDR2 as FYEKMQ (reference sequence). V was trimmed by 1 base and J by 12 bases, leaving 13 bases between them. The CDR3 is 13 residues long. CDR3 in amino acids: CASSLEAGLLQFF. The DNA of the CDR3 is TGTGCCAGCAGCTTAGAGGCGGGATTGTTGCAGTTCTTC.

V is TRBV28 and J is TRBJ1-4, with 7 bases identical to TRBD1. V was clipped by 8 bases and J by 7 bases; unmatched bases: 13. The CDR3 loop spans 15 amino acids. CDR1 MDHEN and CDR2 SYDVKM come from the germline V gene. In DNA form, the CDR3 reads TGTGCCAGCCTAGGGGGCCAGGGAACGGGTGAAAAACTGTTTTTT. Its translation: CASLGGQGTGEKLFF.

The chain couples TRBV29-1 to TRBJ1-2; 9 bases are a match to TRBD1. Germline V gene sequence: CDR1 SQVTM, CDR2 ANQGSEA. The ends lost 3 bases at V and 6 bases at J; junction bases unmatched: 2. This CDR3 has 12 amino acids. The CDR3 is CSVDRTGDGYTF. In DNA, the CDR3 is TGCAGCGTTGACCGGACAGGGGATGGCTACACCTTC. Full variable domain (remainder filled in from reference TRBV29-1 and TRBJ1-2): SAVISQKPSRDICQRGTSLTIQCQVDSQVTMMFWYRQQPGQSLTLIATANQGSEATYESGFVIDKFPISRPNLTFSTLTVSNMSPEDSSIYLCSVDRTGDGYTFGSGTRLTVV.

This clone was detected a few times. The gene calls are TRBV7-3 and TRBJ2-1; 9 bases are shared with TRBD2. The CDR3 has 15 residues. Germline values: CDR1 SGHTA, CDR2 FQGTGA. The ends lost 3 bases at V and 8 bases at J; junction bases unmatched: 8. The CDR3 sequence is CASSLQAGGPDEQFF. CDR3 bases: TGTGCCAGCAGCTTGCAAGCGGGAGGCCCCGATGAGCAGTTCTTC. Based on the CDR3 plus reference TRBV7-3 and TRBJ2-1, the full variable domain is GAGVSQTPSNKVTEKGKYVELRCDPISGHTALYWYRQSLGQGPEFLIYFQGTGAADDSGLPNDRFFAVRPEGSVSTLKIQRTERGDSAVYLCASSLQAGGPDEQFFGPGTRLTVL.

CDR3 protein: CASSLVRDRRGYTF. CDR3 DNA sequence: TGTGCCAGCAGCTTAGTTAGGGACAGGAGGGGCTACACCTTC. The rearrangement links TRBV7-2 to TRBJ1-2, with 8 nucleotides matching TRBD1. J was trimmed by 8 bases and V by 1 base; bases with no gene match: 6. CDR1 and CDR2 (germline): SGHTA, FQGNSA. This CDR3 is 14 amino acids long.

The V call is TRBV5-4, the J call TRBJ2-7; D is perhaps TRBD1 (6 bases). CDR1 is SGHNT and CDR2 is YYREEE in the germline V gene (reference sequence). The CDR3 has 14 residues. Trimming left V 0 bases short and J 4 bases short, with 11 bases between. CDR3 sequence (DNA): TGTGCCAGCAGCTTGGCACAGGGTTTGTACGAGCAGTACTTC. This sequence encodes CASSLAQGLYEQYF.

V gene TRBV5-6 combines with J gene TRBJ2-5; no clear D. V lost 4 bases and J lost 5, with 12 bases in between. This CDR3 contains 13 residues. Per the germline V gene, CDR1 is SGHDT and CDR2 is YYEEEE. CDR3 bases: TGTGCCAGCAGCCCGGAGTCTGTGGAGACCCAGTACTTC. This gives the protein CASSPESVETQYF.

The gene calls are TRBV4-1 and TRBJ2-1; 9 bases are shared with TRBD1. The germline gives CDR1 MGHRA, CDR2 YSYEKL. The V gene end was trimmed by 4 bases and the J gene end by 0 bases; junction bases not matched to a gene: 4. The CDR3 length is 16 residues. CDR3 sequence reads: CASSPKDRGSYNEQFF. The CDR3 bases are TGCGCCAGCAGCCCGAAGGACAGGGGCTCCTACAATGAGCAGTTCTTC.

The table lists this clone with a count of one. The chain combines TRBV11-1 with TRBJ1-4; TRBD1 might be the D (5 bases). The V and J ends lost 7 bases and 2 bases respectively, with 11 bases between them. The germline gives CDR1 SGHAT, CDR2 FQDESV (reference sequence). The CDR3 extends over 14 amino acids. The CDR3 DNA follows: TGTGCCAGCACCCTAAAGGGGACTAATGAAAAACTGTTTTTT. Translated, it gives CASTLKGTNEKLFF.

To note about this clone: One end of the junction does not line up with germline, which may come from a read error. The chain uses TRBV12-5 and TRBJ2-1, with TRBD1 matching over 9 bases. In germline, CDR1 is LGHNT, CDR2 FRNRAP. The CDR3 is made up of 16 amino acids. CDR3 coding DNA: TGTGCTATTGGTGGAAGATCGGGACAGGGCTACAATGAGCAGTTCTTC. It is translated as CAIGGRSGQGYNEQFF.

The CDR3 DNA sequence: TGTGCCAGCAGCTTGGGTTATATCGCGGATGAAGCTTTCTTT. Its translation is CASSLGYIADEAFF. The chain uses TRBV5-5 and TRBJ1-1; D remains unclear. Germline loops: CDR1 SGHKS, CDR2 YYEKEE (reference sequence). The CDR3 extends over 14 amino acids. Trimming removed 0 bases from V and 7 bases from J, with 13 bases in between.

V gene TRBV5-6 combines with J gene TRBJ2-1, with 10 nucleotides matching TRBD2. From germline, CDR1 is SGHDT and CDR2 YYEEEE. The V gene end was trimmed by 1 base and the J gene end by 0 bases; junction bases not matched to a gene: 7. CDR3 length: 18 amino acids. CDR3 loop: CASSLTLAGPRSYNEQFF. CDR3 sequence (DNA): TGTGCCAGCAGCTTGACACTAGCGGGACCCCGCTCCTACAATGAGCAGTTCTTC.

This clone was counted a few times. The rearrangement uses TRBV29-1 and TRBJ1-2, with D hard to call. V lost 4 bases to trimming and J lost 8 bases, with 14 bases between them. Germline V gene lookup returns CDR1 SQVTM and CDR2 ANQGSEA. The CDR3 spans 12 residues. CDR3 region: CSVGRASSGYTF. The CDR3 DNA sequence: TGCAGCGTTGGGAGAGCATCAAGCGGCTACACCTTC. Filled out from reference TRBV29-1 and TRBJ1-2, the complete variable domain reads SAVISQKPSRDICQRGTSLTIQCQVDSQVTMMFWYRQQPGQSLTLIATANQGSEATYESGFVIDKFPISRPNLTFSTLTVSNMSPEDSSIYLCSVGRASSGYTFGSGTRLTVV.

This chain links TRBV2 with TRBJ2-5; 7 positions match TRBD2. The germline V gene has CDR1 SNHLY and CDR2 FYNNEI. The CDR3 has 13 amino acids. J gave up 5 bases and V 4 bases, and 4 bases lay outside the gene matches. The CDR3 coding sequence is TGTGCCAGCAGTGGGCTAGCGGCGGAGACCCAGTACTTC. Translation: CASSGLAAETQYF.